This TCR beta chain was sequenced during a study of metastatic and nonmetastatic thyroid tumors. Study at large: Repertoires from malignant and benign thyroid patients were compared across blood and tumor or nodule tissue.

The germline V gene encodes CDR1 MDHEN and CDR2 SYDVKM. There are 12 residues in the CDR3. V shed 1 base and J shed 6 bases, with 1 base lying between them. Thyroid surgery took place with no prior treatment in any patient. This clone appeared a few times. Antigen specificity is unknown. In the study's own analysis: A classifier of distant metastasis in papillary thyroid cancer was built from CDR3 differences (across clinicopathological groups). TCRdb re-called clones via MiXCR from the PCR reads. What appears here as the V and J calls and clone size reflects TCRdb's work, not the paper's. The sample yields 20,000 to 25,000 clones, 22% seen once. Study results and caveats: Benign nodules reportedly had significantly lower TCR beta diversity than malignant thyroid tumors in blood and tumor.

This chain uses TRBV28 with TRBJ1-6; no clear D gene. The sample was tumor tissue. This TCR came from a female donor with papillary thyroid cancer or a benign thyroid nodule (not recorded which). Some clones in this sample may be carry-over from other donors' samples. CDR3 DNA: TGTGCCAGCAGTTTATCTAATTCACCCCTCCACTTT. Protein product: CASSLSNSPLHF. The entire variable domain, with the rest obtained from reference TRBV28 and TRBJ1-6, is as follows: DVKVTQSSRYLVKRTGEKVFLECVQDMDHENMFWYRQDPGLGLRLIYFSYDVKMKEKGDIPEGYSVSREKKERFSLILESASTNQTSMYLCASSLSNSPLHFGNGTRLTVT.